These 30 T cell receptor beta chains were all obtained from the same sample, sequenced in a study of CD8+CD57+ T cells in acquired aplastic anemia. TCR beta VDJ and CDR3 were profiled, and genomic DNA was the template. MiXCR was run by TCRdb on the reads, yielding one entry per CDR3 protein. The sample has about 470,000 distinct CDR3 sequences, approximately 33% seen once. Patients selected for sequencing had displayed CD8+CD57+ cell expansion by flow cytometry. The sequenced sample consisted of sorted CD4+, CD8+, or CD8+CD57+ T cells (not recorded which) from PBMCs. These receptors were collected from a human donor with aplastic anemia.

The sample holds one count of this clonotype. The chain joins TRBV25-1 to TRBJ1-6; D is possibly TRBD1 (5 bases). This CDR3 spans 14 amino acids. V was clipped by 1 base and J by 8 bases, with 9 bases between them. Germline V gene data show CDR1 as MGHDK and CDR2 as SYGVNS. As DNA, the CDR3 is TGTGCCAGCAGTGAATCCAGGGACGATTCACCCCTCCACTTT. Residues: CASSESRDDSPLHF.

Ten or more counts support this clonotype. The chain employs TRBV29-1 and TRBJ1-1, with D unclear. This CDR3 spans 13 amino acids. In germline, CDR1 is SQVTM, CDR2 ANQGSEA. Trimming removed 2 bases from V and 0 bases from J, with 7 bases in between. CDR3 nucleotide sequence: TGCAGCGTTGAACAGGTTTTGAACACTGAAGCTTTCTTT. Its translation is CSVEQVLNTEAFF. The full variable domain, completed using reference TRBV29-1 and TRBJ1-1, is SAVISQKPSRDICQRGTSLTIQCQVDSQVTMMFWYRQQPGQSLTLIATANQGSEATYESGFVIDKFPISRPNLTFSTLTVSNMSPEDSSIYLCSVEQVLNTEAFFGQGTRLTVV.

This clonotype was detected ten times or more. This rearrangement joins TRBV29-1 to TRBJ2-3; TRBD1 matches 7 bases. The V and J ends lost 6 bases and 2 bases, in that order; junction bases with no gene match: 5. Germline V lookup: CDR1 SQVTM, CDR2 ANQGSEA. The CDR3 contains 13 residues. In DNA form, the CDR3 reads TGCAGCGTGGACGACAGGGTCACAGATACGCAGTATTTT. Its translation is CSVDDRVTDTQYF.

The table lists this clonotype with many counts. The chain uses TRBV20-1 and TRBJ1-1; 7 bases match TRBD1. This CDR3 is 14 amino acids long. Germline V CDR1 and CDR2: DFQATT, SNEGSKA (reference sequence). Losses at the gene ends were 4 bases for V and 6 bases for J; bases not matched to a gene: 11. CDR3: CSAIDDRVRAEAFF. CDR3 nucleotide sequence: TGCAGTGCTATAGACGACAGGGTTCGTGCTGAAGCTTTCTTT.

This clonotype was recorded many times. J is TRBJ2-7 and V is TRBV20-1; D not resolved. Trimming pared 6 bases from V and 2 bases from J, leaving 20 bases between. CDR1 is DFQATT and CDR2 is SNEGSKA in the germline V gene (reference sequence). The CDR3 length is 15 residues. This CDR3 reads CSANRRLQNAYEQYF. The CDR3 DNA follows: TGCAGTGCAAACCGACGGCTACAGAACGCCTACGAGCAGTACTTC.

In the case of this clonotype: This may be a read error: a much more frequent sequence differs by one nucleotide. The CDR3 does not end in the conserved phenylalanine or tryptophan, so this is likely a read error. This sequence joins TRBV19 and TRBJ2-7, with D possibly called TRBD1 or TRBD2 (7 bases each). V lost 3 bases, J lost 5 bases, and 14 bases lay in between. This CDR3 comprises 14 residues. In germline, CDR1 is LNHDA, CDR2 SQIVND (reference sequence). CDR3 in amino acids: CASSIWQGGNEQYI. As DNA, the CDR3 is TGTGCCAGTAGTATTTGGCAGGGGGGGAACGAGCAGTACATC.

This clonotype appeared a single time. The chain uses TRBV15 and TRBJ2-5; 8 bases line up with TRBD2. TRBJ2-1 matches the DNA end more closely, so the J call is doubtful. Germline assignment: CDR1 LNHNV and CDR2 YYDKDF (reference sequence). This CDR3 spans 15 amino acids. In DNA, the CDR3 is TGTGCCACCAGCAGAGTTACCGGGGGGGCAAATGAGCAGTTCTTC. Its protein is CATSRVTGGANEQFF.

This clonotype was picked up a small number of times. A much larger clone lies one base from this, so it may be a read error. This chain joins TRBV10-2 and TRBJ1-4; D remains ambiguous. The CDR3 spans 15 residues. From germline, CDR1 is WSHSY and CDR2 SAAADI. This CDR3 is CASSRKGVPSEKLSF. CDR3 DNA sequence: TGCGCCAGCAGCAGGAAAGGTGTTCCCAGTGAAAAACTGTCTTTT.

At least ten counts were recorded for this clonotype. The V and J genes are TRBV20-1 and TRBJ2-5, with D perhaps TRBD1 (5 bases). Germline V lookup: CDR1 DFQATT, CDR2 SNEGSKA (reference sequence). V was pared by 0 bases and J by 5 bases, with 13 bases between. The CDR3 is 14 amino acids. The CDR3 here is CSARDWQGGETQYF. CDR3 in DNA: TGCAGTGCTAGAGATTGGCAGGGTGGTGAGACCCAGTACTTC.

This sequence joins TRBV7-9 and TRBJ1-6; TRBD1 matches at 7 bases. Germline CDR1 and CDR2: SEHNR and FQNEAQ (reference sequence). CDR3 length equals 12 residues. J gave up 17 bases and V 1 base, and 5 bases lay outside the gene matches. The CDR3 loop is CASSLGQGLIHF. As DNA, the CDR3 is TGTGCCAGCAGCTTAGGACAGGGCCTAATCCACTTT.

V and J are TRBV27 and TRBJ2-6, with TRBD2 as a possible D gene (5 bases). Deletions cut 3 bases from V and 2 bases from J, with 5 bases between. Germline values: CDR1 MNHEY, CDR2 SMNVEV (reference sequence). CDR3 size: 14 residues. DNA for the CDR3: TGTGCCAGCAGTTTGGAGGCTGGGGCCAACGTCCTGACTTTC. Amino acid sequence: CASSLEAGANVLTF.

This clonotype was observed at least ten times. V and J are TRBV7-3 and TRBJ2-7; no firm D call. The germline V and J ends were trimmed by 2 bases and 4 bases, with 6 bases remaining between them. Germline CDR1 reads SGHTA; CDR2 reads FQGTGA. The CDR3 totals 12 residues. For the CDR3, the DNA is TGTGCCAGCAGCTTAGAACGGTACGAGCAGTACTTC. Amino acids: CASSLERYEQYF.

The rearrangement uses TRBV5-4 and TRBJ2-3, with 8 bases identical to TRBD2. The CDR3 extends over 15 amino acids. V trimming: 3 bases; J trimming: 3 bases; junction bases outside the gene matches: 6. CDR1 and CDR2 from the germline V gene are SGHNT and YYREEE (reference sequence). Written as DNA, the CDR3 is TGTGCCAGCAGCTCGCTGACGGGAGGGACAGATACGCAGTATTTT. Encoded protein: CASSSLTGGTDTQYF.

V gene TRBV5-1 combines with J gene TRBJ1-3, with 8 bases matching TRBD1. The CDR3 runs to 16 residues. J was trimmed by 2 bases and V by 4 bases; bases with no gene match: 8. Looked up from germline, CDR1 is SGHRS and CDR2 is YFSETQ. Written as DNA, the CDR3 is TGCGCCAGCAGCCAGAGACAGGGGACGGCTGGAAACACCATATATTTT. Its protein product is CASSQRQGTAGNTIYF.

The chain recombines TRBV20-1 with TRBJ1-1; 7 bases match TRBD1. The germline V gene encodes CDR1 DFQATT and CDR2 SNEGSKA (reference sequence). This CDR3 comprises 14 residues. The trim removed 5 bases at V and 9 bases at J, leaving 15 bases unmatched. The CDR3 sequence is CSARREGAQRKAFF. The CDR3 DNA is TGCAGTGCTCGCCGGGAGGGGGCCCAGCGAAAAGCTTTCTTT.

Of note for this clonotype: This may be a read error: a much more frequent sequence differs by one nucleotide. The chain carries TRBV12-3 or TRBV12-4 and TRBJ2-7; TRBD1 or TRBD2 may be the D gene (5 bases each). The CDR3 is made up of 9 amino acids. With 11 bases removed from V and 7 bases from J, the gap between germline ends came to 9 bases. CDR3 sequence: CAGGREQYV. DNA for the CDR3: TGTGCCGGGGGACGTGAGCAGTACGTC.

This clonotype was detected only a few times. This chain links TRBV5-1 with TRBJ2-1; no reliable D call. This CDR3 is 14 amino acids long. The V gene's germline CDR1 is SGHRS and CDR2 YFSETQ. V was clipped by 3 bases and J by 1 base, with 8 bases between them. CDR3 nucleotides: TGCGCCAGCAGCTCTGGTAATTCCTACAATGAGCAGTTCTTC. Translating it yields CASSSGNSYNEQFF.

This clonotype was seen ten or more times. The chain carries TRBV7-9 and TRBJ2-3; TRBD1 might be the D (6 bases). The CDR3 totals 14 residues. Germline V CDR1 and CDR2: SEHNR, FQNEAQ (reference sequence). Trimming took off 6 bases at V and 2 bases at J, with 12 bases between the two ends. Here the CDR3 reads CASSLGTYTDTQYF. CDR3 nucleotides: TGTGCCAGCAGTCTAGGGACATACACAGATACGCAGTATTTT.

This clonotype was counted at least ten times. This chain joins TRBV7-2 and TRBJ2-7, with D possibly being TRBD1 or TRBD2 (5 bases each). The CDR3 is 13 residues long. Germline V gene data show CDR1 as SGHTA and CDR2 as FQGNSA. V was trimmed by 0 bases and J by 5 bases, leaving 8 bases between them. The CDR3 DNA reads TGTGCCAGCAGCTTAGCGCAGGGAGACGAGCAGTACTTC. Translated, it gives CASSLAQGDEQYF.

This clonotype was observed many times. DNA of the CDR3: TGTGCCAGTAGTATAGACAGGGAGGATCCTCGCGAGCAGTACTTC. Its protein product is CASSIDREDPREQYF. The V call is TRBV19, the J call TRBJ2-7, with TRBD2 as a possible D gene (6 bases). CDR1 is LNHDA and CDR2 is SQIVND in the germline V gene (reference sequence). The germline V and J ends were trimmed by 0 bases and 6 bases, with 15 bases remaining between them. This CDR3 comprises 15 residues.

This clonotype was counted many times. This sequence joins TRBV29-1 and TRBJ1-1, with a possible D match to TRBD1 (5 bases). V was cut by 3 bases and J by 2 bases, with 7 bases left in between. CDR3 length equals 12 residues. CDR1 and CDR2 from the germline V gene are SQVTM and ANQGSEA. The CDR3 loop is CSVEGPNTEAFF. The CDR3 DNA sequence: TGCAGCGTTGAGGGACCTAACACTGAAGCTTTCTTT.

This clonotype has just one count. J is TRBJ1-1 and V is TRBV20-1; D unclear. Germline V CDR1 and CDR2: DFQATT, SNEGSKA (reference sequence). Trimming took off 1 base at V and 2 bases at J, with 14 bases between the two ends. The CDR3 sequence is 15 residues long. CDR3: CSARVAEGINTEAFF. The DNA for the CDR3 is TGCAGTGCTAGAGTAGCGGAAGGAATAAACACTGAAGCTTTCTTT.

This clonotype was observed once. One end of the junction is discordant with germline, which a read error may explain. The chain has TRBV5-1 and TRBJ2-1; D gene unclear. Looked up from germline, CDR1 is SGHRS and CDR2 is YFSETQ. The CDR3 is 13 amino acids. In nucleotides, the CDR3 is TGCGCCAGCGGCTTAGCATCCTACAATGAGCAGTTCTTC. It yields the protein CASGLASYNEQFF.

The table lists this clonotype with many counts. The chain links TRBV6-7 to TRBJ1-2, with TRBD1 identical over 7 bases. TRBV6-7 has ORF status, its function being uncertain. The V segment lost 9 bases and the J segment 0 bases; nucleotides outside the gene matches: 7. The CDR3 loop spans 14 amino acids. CDR3 loop: CASWDSLTNYGYTF. CDR3 nucleotides: TGTGCCAGTTGGGACAGCCTCACTAACTATGGCTACACCTTC.

Concerning this clonotype: This CDR3 fails to terminate in the conserved phenylalanine or tryptophan, so it likely reflects a read error. CDR3 sequence: CASSRDRSGANVLTH. CDR3 sequence (DNA): TGTGCCAGCAGTCGGGACCGATCTGGGGCCAACGTCCTGACTCAC. The chain carries TRBV2 and TRBJ2-6; either TRBD1 or TRBD2 may supply D (5 bases each). CDR1 and CDR2 from the germline V gene are SNHLY and FYNNEI. Trimming removed 5 bases at V and 1 base at J, with 9 bases between. This CDR3 spans 15 amino acids.

This clonotype has at least ten counts. The chain recombines TRBV29-1 with TRBJ2-3; D remains ambiguous. This CDR3 has 13 amino acids. V was pared by 3 bases and J by 2 bases, with 9 bases between. Germline CDR1 is SQVTM and CDR2 is ANQGSEA. For the CDR3, the DNA is TGCAGCGTTGAGGGGATTCCCACAGATACGCAGTATTTT. It specifies CSVEGIPTDTQYF.

Worth noting for this clonotype: One base away lies a much larger clone, so this may be a sequencing read error. The final CDR3 position lacks the conserved phenylalanine or tryptophan, pointing to a likely read error. V gene TRBV20-1 combines with J gene TRBJ2-5, with 12 bases lining up with TRBD2. CDR3 length equals 14 residues. The V gene's germline CDR1 is DFQATT and CDR2 SNEGSKA (reference sequence). The V and J ends lost 6 bases and 0 bases, in that order; junction bases with no gene match: 2. The CDR3 spells CSARLAGDQETQYL. The CDR3 DNA reads TGCAGTGCAAGACTAGCGGGGGACCAAGAGACCCAGTACCTC.

The rearrangement links TRBV2 to TRBJ1-4; D uncertain. Germline values: CDR1 SNHLY, CDR2 FYNNEI. The CDR3 runs 12 residues. V was pared by 6 bases and J by 7 bases, with 9 bases between. The CDR3 is CASRDMSEKLFF. The CDR3 coding sequence is TGTGCCAGCAGGGATATGAGTGAAAAACTGTTTTTT.

The rearrangement links TRBV4-1 to TRBJ2-7, with 7 positions matching TRBD1. Looked up from germline, CDR1 is MGHRA and CDR2 is YSYEKL. V trimming: 5 bases; J trimming: 6 bases; junction bases outside the gene matches: 19. CDR3 length: 17 amino acids. Here the CDR3 reads CASSKVLRSGQSGEQYF. In DNA form, the CDR3 reads TGCGCCAGCAGCAAAGTTCTTAGATCGGGACAGTCGGGCGAGCAGTACTTC.

As regards this clonotype: Mismatch with germline at one junction end may stem from a read error. The chain combines TRBV4-3 with TRBJ1-5; D unresolved. Germline loops: CDR1 LGHNA, CDR2 YSLEER. This CDR3 has 14 amino acids. The CDR3 sequence is CSSSQTRIFQPQHF. The CDR3 nucleotides are TGCTCCAGCAGCCAAACGAGGATTTTTCAGCCCCAGCATTTT.